This TCR beta chain was sequenced in a study of blood T cells in healthy people across ages. Study conclusions and caveats: Unsorted PBMC input precluded a conclusive naive versus antigen-experienced comparison. Donor CMV infection status was unknown, possibly confounding age-related changes in expanded clonotypes.

The draw of peripheral blood yielded about 9.4 milliliters from each donor. Trimming removed 0 bases from V and 1 base from J; junction bases left unmatched: 1. The germline V gene encodes CDR1 SGDLS and CDR2 YYNGEE. The CDR3 sequence is 15 residues long. Alongside a J-beta primer mix, a sample-barcoded 5' primer served in a second PCR lasting roughly 7 to 12 cycles. Sequencing yielded, for each sample, at least 3 million paired-end reads carrying CDR3. One entry per CDR3 protein, called by TCRdb with MiXCR from the 5' RACE reads. The top ten clones hold nearly 20% of a sample with 650,000 to 950,000 distinct CDR3 sequences, around 43% of them seen once. Details on this clonotype: Its antigen is currently unknown. A much larger clone is a single base away; this may be a read error.

The chain is built from TRBV9 and TRBJ2-5, with 9 bases aligning to TRBD2. Sequenced sample: blood. The clonotype was recovered from a man aged 55 to 70 in good health. The chain's CDR3 is CASSVGRGGQETQYF. CDR3 sequence (DNA): TGTGCCAGCAGCGTAGGGCGGGGGGGCCAAGAGACCCAGTACTTC.